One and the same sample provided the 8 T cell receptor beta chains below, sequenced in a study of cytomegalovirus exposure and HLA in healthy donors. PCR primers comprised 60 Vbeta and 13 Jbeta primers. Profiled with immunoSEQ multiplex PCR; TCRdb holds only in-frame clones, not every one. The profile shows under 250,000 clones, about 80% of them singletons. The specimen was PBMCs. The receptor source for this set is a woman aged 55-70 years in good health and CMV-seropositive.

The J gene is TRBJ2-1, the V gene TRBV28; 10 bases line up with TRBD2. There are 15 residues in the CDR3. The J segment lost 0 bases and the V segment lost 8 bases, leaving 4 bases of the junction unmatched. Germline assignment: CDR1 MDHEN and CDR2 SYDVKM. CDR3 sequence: CASPPSGSSYNEQFF. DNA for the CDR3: TGTGCCAGCCCTCCTAGCGGGAGCTCCTACAATGAGCAGTTCTTC. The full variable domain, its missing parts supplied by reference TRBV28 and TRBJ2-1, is DVKVTQSSRYLVKRTGEKVFLECVQDMDHENMFWYRQDPGLGLRLIYFSYDVKMKEKGDIPEGYSVSREKKERFSLILESASTNQTSMYLCASPPSGSSYNEQFFGPGTRLTVL.

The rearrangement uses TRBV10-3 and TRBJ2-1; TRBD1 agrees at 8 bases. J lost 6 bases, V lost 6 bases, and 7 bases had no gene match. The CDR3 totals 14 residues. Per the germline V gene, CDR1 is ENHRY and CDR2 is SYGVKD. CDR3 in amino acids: CAIRPPGGINEQFF. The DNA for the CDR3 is TGTGCCATCAGACCCCCAGGGGGCATCAATGAGCAGTTCTTC.

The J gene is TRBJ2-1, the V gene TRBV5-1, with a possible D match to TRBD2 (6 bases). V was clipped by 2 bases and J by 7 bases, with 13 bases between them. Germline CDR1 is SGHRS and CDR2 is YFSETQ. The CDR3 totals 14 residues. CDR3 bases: TGCGCCAGCAGCTTTGACGGGAGAAAGAATGAGCAGTTCTTC. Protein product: CASSFDGRKNEQFF.

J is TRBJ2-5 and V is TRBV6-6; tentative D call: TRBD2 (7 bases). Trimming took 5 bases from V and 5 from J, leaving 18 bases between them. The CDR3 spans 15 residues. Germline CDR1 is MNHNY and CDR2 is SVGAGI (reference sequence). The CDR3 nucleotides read TGTGCCAGCAGTCAAAACAGGGCCGGGGGGGAGACCCAGTACTTC. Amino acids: CASSQNRAGGETQYF.

The CDR3 DNA reads TGTGCCAGCAGCCCGGCGGGAGTCGTAGATACGCAGTATTTT. It translates to CASSPAGVVDTQYF. The V gene is TRBV11-2, the J gene TRBJ2-3, with 7 positions matching TRBD2. Trimming took 5 bases from V and 5 from J; bases not matched to a gene: 7. The CDR3 runs 14 residues. Germline CDR1 reads SGHAT; CDR2 reads FQNNGV.

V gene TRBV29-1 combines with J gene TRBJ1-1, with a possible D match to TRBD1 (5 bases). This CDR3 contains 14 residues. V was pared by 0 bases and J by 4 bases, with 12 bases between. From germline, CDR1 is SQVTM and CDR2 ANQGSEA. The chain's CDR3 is CSVEEGGGGTEAFF. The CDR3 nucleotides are TGCAGCGTTGAAGAGGGGGGGGGTGGCACTGAAGCTTTCTTT.

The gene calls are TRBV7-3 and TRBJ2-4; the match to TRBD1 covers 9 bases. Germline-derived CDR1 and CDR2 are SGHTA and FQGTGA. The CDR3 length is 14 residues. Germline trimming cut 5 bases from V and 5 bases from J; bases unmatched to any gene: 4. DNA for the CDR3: TGTGCCAGCAGCACTACAGGGGGCGAAAACATTCAGTACTTC. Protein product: CASSTTGGENIQYF.

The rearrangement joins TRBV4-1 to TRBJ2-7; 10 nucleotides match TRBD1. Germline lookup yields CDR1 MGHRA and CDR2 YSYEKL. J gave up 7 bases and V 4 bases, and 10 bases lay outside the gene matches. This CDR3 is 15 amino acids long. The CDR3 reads CASSRTGQGSGEQYF. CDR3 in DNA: TGCGCCAGCAGCCGAACGGGACAGGGGAGTGGAGAGCAGTACTTC.